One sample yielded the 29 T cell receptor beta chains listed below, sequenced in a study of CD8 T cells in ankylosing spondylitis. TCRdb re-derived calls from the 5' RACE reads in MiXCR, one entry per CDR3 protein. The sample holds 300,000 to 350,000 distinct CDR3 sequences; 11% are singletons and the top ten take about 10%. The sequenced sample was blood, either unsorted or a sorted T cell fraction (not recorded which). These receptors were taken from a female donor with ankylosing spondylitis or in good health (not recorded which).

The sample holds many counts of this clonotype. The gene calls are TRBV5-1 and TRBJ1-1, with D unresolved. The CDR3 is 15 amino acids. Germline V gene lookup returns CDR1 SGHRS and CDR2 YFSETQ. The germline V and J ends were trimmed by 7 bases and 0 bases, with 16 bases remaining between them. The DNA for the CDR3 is TGCGCCAGCTATTCTGAACCATTTATGAACACTGAAGCTTTCTTT. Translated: CASYSEPFMNTEAFF.

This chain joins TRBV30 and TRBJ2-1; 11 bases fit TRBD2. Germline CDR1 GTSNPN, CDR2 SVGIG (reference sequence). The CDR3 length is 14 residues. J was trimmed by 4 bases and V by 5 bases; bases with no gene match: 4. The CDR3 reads CAWRLAGIYNEQFF. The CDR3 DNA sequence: TGTGCCTGGCGACTAGCGGGGATATACAATGAGCAGTTCTTC.

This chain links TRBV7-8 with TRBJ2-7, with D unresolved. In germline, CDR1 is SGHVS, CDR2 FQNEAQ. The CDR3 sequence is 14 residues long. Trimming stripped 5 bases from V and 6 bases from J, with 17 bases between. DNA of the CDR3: TGTGCCAGCAGCCCCCTTTGGCAGCCACGCGAGCAGTACTTC. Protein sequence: CASSPLWQPREQYF.

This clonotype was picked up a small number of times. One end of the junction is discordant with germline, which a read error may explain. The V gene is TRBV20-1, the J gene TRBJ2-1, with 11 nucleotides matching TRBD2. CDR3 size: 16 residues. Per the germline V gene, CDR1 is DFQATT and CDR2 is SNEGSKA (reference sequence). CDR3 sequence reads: CCARDPLAGGPGEQFF. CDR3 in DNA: TGCTGTGCTAGAGATCCCCTAGCGGGGGGCCCCGGTGAGCAGTTCTTC.

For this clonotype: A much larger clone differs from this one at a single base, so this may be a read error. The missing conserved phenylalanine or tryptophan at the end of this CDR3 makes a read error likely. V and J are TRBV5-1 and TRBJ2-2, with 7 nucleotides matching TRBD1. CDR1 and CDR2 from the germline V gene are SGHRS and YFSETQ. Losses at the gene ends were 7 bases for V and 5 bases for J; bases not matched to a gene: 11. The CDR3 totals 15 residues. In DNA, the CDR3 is TGCGCCAGCCAAAGGGACAGCCTTAGTACCGGGGAGCTGTTTCTT. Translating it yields CASQRDSLSTGELFL.

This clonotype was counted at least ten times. The CDR3 loop reads CASSLDSNSGNTIYF. The CDR3 nucleotides are TGTGCCAGCAGCTTAGATTCCAACTCTGGAAACACCATATATTTT. The genes are TRBV7-6 and TRBJ1-3, with D unresolved. There are 15 residues in the CDR3. Germline lookup yields CDR1 SGHVS and CDR2 FNYEAQ. Trimming removed 1 base at V and 0 bases at J, with 7 bases between. The full variable domain, completed using reference TRBV7-6 and TRBJ1-3, is GAGVSQSPRYKVTKRGQDVALRCDPISGHVSLYWYRQALGQGPEFLTYFNYEAQQDKSGLPNDRFSAERPEGSISTLTIQRTEQRDSAMYRCASSLDSNSGNTIYFGEGSWLTVV.

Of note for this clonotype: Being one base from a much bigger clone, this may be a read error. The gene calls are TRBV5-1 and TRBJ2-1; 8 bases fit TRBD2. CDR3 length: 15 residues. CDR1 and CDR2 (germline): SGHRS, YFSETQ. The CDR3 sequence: CASGLAGTDYNELFF. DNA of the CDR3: TGCGCCAGCGGTTTAGCGGGGACTGACTACAATGAGCTGTTCTTC. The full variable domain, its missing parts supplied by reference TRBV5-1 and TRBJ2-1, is KAGVTQTPRYLIKTRGQQVTLSCSPISGHRSVSWYQQTPGQGLQFLFEYFSETQRNKGNFPGRFSGRQFSNSRSEMNVSTLELGDSALYLCASGLAGTDYNELFFGPGTRLTVL.

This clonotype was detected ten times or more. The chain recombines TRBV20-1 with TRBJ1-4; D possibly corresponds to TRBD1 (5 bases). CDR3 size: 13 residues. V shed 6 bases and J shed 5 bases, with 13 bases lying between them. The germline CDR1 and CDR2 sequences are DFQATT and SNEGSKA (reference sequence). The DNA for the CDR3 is TGCAGTGCCAGCGGGGGAGGAAATGAAAAACTGTTTTTT. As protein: CSASGGGNEKLFF.

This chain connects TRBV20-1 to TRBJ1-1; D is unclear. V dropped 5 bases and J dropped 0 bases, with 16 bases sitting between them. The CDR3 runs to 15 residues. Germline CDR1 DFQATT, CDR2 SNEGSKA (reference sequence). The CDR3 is CSAAGPNAVNTEAFF. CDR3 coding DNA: TGCAGTGCTGCTGGACCCAACGCAGTGAACACTGAAGCTTTCTTT.

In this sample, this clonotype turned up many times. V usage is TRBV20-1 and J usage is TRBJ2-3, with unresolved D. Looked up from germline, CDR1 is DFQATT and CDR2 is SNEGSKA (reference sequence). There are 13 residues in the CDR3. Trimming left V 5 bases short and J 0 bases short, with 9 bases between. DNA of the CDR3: TGCAGTGCTCCCCGCAGGAGCACAGATACGCAGTATTTT. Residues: CSAPRRSTDTQYF.

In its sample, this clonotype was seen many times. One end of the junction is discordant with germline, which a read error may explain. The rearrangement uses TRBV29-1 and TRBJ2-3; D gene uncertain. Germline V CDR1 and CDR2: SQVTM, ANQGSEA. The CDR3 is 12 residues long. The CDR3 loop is CSVEDSTDTQYF. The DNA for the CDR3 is TGCAGCGTCGAAGATAGCACAGATACGCAGTATTTT.

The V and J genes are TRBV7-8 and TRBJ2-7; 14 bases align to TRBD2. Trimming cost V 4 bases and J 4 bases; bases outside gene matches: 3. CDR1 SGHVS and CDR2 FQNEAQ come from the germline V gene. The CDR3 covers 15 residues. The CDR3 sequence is CASSSGTSGGYEQYF. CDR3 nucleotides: TGTGCCAGCAGCTCCGGGACTAGCGGGGGTTACGAGCAGTACTTC.

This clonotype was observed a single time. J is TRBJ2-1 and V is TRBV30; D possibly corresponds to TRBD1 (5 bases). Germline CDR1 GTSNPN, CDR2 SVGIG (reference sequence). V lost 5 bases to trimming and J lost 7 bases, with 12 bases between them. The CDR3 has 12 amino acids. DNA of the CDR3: TGTGCCTGGCAACCAGGGTTAAATGAGCAGTTCTTC. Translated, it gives CAWQPGLNEQFF.

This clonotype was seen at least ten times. The CDR3 sequence: CASSLGQGFSGANVLTF. DNA of the CDR3: TGCGCCAGCAGCCTAGGACAGGGTTTCTCTGGGGCCAACGTCCTGACTTTC. The chain couples TRBV5-1 to TRBJ2-6; 8 nucleotides match TRBD1. In germline, CDR1 is SGHRS, CDR2 YFSETQ. The CDR3 is 17 residues long. V was pared by 4 bases and J by 0 bases, with 6 bases of the junction left unmatched.

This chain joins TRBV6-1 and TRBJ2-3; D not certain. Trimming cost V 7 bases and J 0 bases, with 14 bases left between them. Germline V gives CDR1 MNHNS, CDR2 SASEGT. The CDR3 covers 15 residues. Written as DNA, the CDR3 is TGTGCCAGCACCCGAGACGGAGCTAGCACAGATACGCAGTATTTT. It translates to CASTRDGASTDTQYF.

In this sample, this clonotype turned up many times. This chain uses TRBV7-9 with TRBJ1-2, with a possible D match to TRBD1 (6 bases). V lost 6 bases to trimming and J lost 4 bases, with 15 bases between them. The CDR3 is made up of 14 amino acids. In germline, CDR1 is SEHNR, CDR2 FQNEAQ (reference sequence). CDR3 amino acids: CASRRDRSSYGYTF. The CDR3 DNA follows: TGTGCCAGCAGACGAGACAGGTCGAGCTATGGCTACACCTTC.

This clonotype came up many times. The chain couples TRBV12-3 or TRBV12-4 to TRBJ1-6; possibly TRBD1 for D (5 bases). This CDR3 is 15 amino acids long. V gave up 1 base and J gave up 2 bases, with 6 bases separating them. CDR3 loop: CASSLGGAYNSPLHF. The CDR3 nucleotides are TGTGCCAGCAGTTTAGGGGGGGCCTATAATTCACCCCTCCACTTT.

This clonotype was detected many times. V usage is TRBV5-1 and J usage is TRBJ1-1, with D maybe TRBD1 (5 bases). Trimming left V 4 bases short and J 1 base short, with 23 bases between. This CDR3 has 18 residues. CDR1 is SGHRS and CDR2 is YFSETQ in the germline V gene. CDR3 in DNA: TGCGCCAGCAGCAAATTCGGACATCTTGTGATGGGGAACACTGAAGCTTTCTTT. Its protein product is CASSKFGHLVMGNTEAFF. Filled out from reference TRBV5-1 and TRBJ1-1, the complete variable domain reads KAGVTQTPRYLIKTRGQQVTLSCSPISGHRSVSWYQQTPGQGLQFLFEYFSETQRNKGNFPGRFSGRQFSNSRSEMNVSTLELGDSALYLCASSKFGHLVMGNTEAFFGQGTRLTVV.

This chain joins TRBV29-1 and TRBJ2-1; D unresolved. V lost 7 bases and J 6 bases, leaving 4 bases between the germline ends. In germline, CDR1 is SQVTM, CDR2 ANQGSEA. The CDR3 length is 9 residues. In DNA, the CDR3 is TGCAGCGGAGGCAATGAGCAGTTCTTC. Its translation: CSGGNEQFF.

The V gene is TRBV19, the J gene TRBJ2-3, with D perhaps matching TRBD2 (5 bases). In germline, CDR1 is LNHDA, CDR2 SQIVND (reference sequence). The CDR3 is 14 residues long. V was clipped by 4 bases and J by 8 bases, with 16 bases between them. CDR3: CASSTDSSSGTQYF. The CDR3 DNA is TGTGCCAGTAGTACCGATTCTAGCAGCGGTACGCAGTATTTT.

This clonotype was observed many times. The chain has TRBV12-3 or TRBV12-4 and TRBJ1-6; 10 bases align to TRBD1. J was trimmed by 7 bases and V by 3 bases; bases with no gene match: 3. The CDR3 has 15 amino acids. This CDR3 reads CASSFGTGVNSPLHF. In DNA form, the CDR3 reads TGTGCCAGCAGTTTTGGGACAGGGGTGAATTCACCCCTCCACTTT.

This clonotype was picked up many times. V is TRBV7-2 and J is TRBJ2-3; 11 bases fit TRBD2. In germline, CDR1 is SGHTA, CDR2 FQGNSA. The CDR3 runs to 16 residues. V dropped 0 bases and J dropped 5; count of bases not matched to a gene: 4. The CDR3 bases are TGTGCCAGCAGCTTAGCCCTAGCGGGAGGCGAAGATACGCAGTATTTT. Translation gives CASSLALAGGEDTQYF.

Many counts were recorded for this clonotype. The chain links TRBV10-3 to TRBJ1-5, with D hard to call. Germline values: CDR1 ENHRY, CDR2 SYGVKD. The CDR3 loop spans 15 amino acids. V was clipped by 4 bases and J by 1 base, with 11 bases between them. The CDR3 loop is CAISAGDSSNQPQHF. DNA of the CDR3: TGTGCCATCAGTGCCGGGGATTCGAGCAATCAGCCCCAGCATTTT.

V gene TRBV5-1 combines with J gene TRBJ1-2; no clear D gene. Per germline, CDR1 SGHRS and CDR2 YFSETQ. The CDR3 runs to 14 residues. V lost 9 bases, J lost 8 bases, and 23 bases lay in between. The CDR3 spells CATSLSGAPVGYTF. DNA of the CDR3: TGCGCCACCTCCCTCTCGGGCGCACCCGTGGGCTACACCTTC.

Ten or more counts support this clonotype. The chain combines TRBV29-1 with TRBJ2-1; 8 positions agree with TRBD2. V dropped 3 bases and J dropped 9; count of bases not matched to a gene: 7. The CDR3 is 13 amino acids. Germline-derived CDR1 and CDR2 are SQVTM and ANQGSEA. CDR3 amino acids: CSVEPGGPGEQFF. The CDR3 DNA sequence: TGCAGCGTTGAGCCGGGAGGGCCGGGTGAGCAGTTCTTC.

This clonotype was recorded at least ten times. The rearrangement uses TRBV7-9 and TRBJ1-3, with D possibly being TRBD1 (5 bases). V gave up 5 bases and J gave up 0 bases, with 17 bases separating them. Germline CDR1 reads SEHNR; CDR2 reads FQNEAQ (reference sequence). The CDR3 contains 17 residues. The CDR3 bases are TGTGCCAGCAGCCGCCAACTCGGGGACCGCTCTGGAAACACCATATATTTT. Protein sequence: CASSRQLGDRSGNTIYF.

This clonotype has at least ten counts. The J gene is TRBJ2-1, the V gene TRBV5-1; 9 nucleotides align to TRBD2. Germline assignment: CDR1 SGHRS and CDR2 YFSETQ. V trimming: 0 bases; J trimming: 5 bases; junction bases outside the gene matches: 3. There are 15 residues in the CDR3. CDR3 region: CASSLVLAGNNEQFF. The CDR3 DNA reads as TGCGCCAGCAGCTTGGTGCTAGCGGGAAACAATGAGCAGTTCTTC.

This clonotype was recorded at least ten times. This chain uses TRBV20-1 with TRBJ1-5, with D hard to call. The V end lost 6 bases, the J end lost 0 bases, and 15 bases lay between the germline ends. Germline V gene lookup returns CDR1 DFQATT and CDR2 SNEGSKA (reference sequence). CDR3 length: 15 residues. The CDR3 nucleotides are TGCAGTGCAGGGCCTACGGAGAATAGCAATCAGCCCCAGCATTTT. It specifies CSAGPTENSNQPQHF.

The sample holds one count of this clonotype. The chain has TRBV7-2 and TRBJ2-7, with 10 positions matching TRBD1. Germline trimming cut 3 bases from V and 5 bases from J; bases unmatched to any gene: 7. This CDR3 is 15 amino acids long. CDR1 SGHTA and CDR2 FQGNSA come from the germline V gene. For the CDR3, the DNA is TGTGCCAGCAGCTTGGAGACAGGGGGCAGGGACGAGCAGTACTTC. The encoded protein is CASSLETGGRDEQYF.